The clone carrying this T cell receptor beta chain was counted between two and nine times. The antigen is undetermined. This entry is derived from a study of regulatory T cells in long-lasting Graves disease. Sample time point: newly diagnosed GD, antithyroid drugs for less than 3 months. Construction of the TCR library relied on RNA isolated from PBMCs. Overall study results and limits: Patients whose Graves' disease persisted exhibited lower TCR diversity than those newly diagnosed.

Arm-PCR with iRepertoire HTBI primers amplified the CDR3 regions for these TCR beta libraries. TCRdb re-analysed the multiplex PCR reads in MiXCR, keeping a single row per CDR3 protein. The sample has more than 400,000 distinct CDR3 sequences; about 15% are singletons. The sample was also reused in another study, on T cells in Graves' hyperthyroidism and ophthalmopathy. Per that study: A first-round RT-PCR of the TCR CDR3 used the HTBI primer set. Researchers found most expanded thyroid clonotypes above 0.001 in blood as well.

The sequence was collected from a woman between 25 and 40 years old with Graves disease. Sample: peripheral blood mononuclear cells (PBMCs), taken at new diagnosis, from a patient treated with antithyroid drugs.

Here the CDR3 DNA reads TGTGCCAGCAGCGTAGAGGGAGAGGCGGGGGAGCTGTTTTTT. Translating it yields CASSVEGEAGELFF. V usage is TRBV9 and J usage is TRBJ2-2; perhaps TRBD2 as D (5 bases). Germline CDR1 and CDR2: SGDLS and YYNGEE. Trimming took off 0 bases at V and 8 bases at J, with 11 bases between the two ends. The CDR3 is 14 residues long. The full variable domain, completed using reference TRBV9 and TRBJ2-2, is DSGVTQTPKHLITATGQRVTLRCSPRSGDLSVYWYQQSLDQGLQFLIQYYNGEERAKGNILERFSAQQFPDLHSELNLSSLELGDSALYFCASSVEGEAGELFFGEGSRLTVL.